This T cell receptor beta chain is from a study of T-cell memory formation after mild COVID-19. Study as a whole: TCR clusters showed largely donor specificity.

Each CDR3 protein gets one entry after TCRdb re-called the 5' RACE reads with MiXCR. Seen here are just under 150,000 distinct CDR3 sequences, 19% observed once, and the top ten hold under 2.5%. Study-level points and caveats: Some clones that responded were present in memory (sampled pre-infection), which suggests cross-reactive memory joined.

This clonotype was counted a few times. What it binds is unknown. CDR3 length: 15 amino acids. The J segment lost 1 base and the V segment lost 3 bases, leaving 3 bases of the junction unmatched. Germline CDR1 MNHNS, CDR2 SASEGT. This receptor was obtained from an adult woman who had mild COVID-19 (a few samples of this study predate the infection). Cell type and time point are not known. The chain is built from TRBV6-1 and TRBJ2-3; TRBD2 matches at 8 bases. The sequenced sample consisted of PBMCs or a T cell subset sorted from them (not recorded which). CDR3 loop: CASSDSGEGTDTQYF. CDR3 in DNA: TGTGCCAGCAGTGATAGCGGGGAGGGCACAGATACGCAGTATTTT.